The clone carrying this T cell receptor (beta chain) was seen only a few times. Its specificity is unknown. This specimen comes from a study of vaccination effects on CD4 cells after COVID-19. The data were produced by immunoSEQ multiplex PCR, yet TCRdb's version contains in-frame clones alone and is incomplete. Among 50,000 or so clones listed, 65% to 80% were seen once. The V and J ends lost 1 base and 5 bases respectively, with 9 bases between them. The CDR3 sequence is 15 residues long. Germline-derived CDR1 and CDR2 are LGHNA and YSLEER. Cultured cells yielded isolated CD4+ T cells after 10 days. This clonotype was obtained from a human donor who received a COVID-19 vaccine. Specimen: CD4+ T cells from PBMCs cultured without peptide, collected before COVID-19 vaccination. The chain links TRBV4-3 to TRBJ1-6; D possibly corresponds to TRBD1 (5 bases). The DNA of the CDR3 is TGCGCCAGCAGCCAAGTGGGGGGGGATAATTCACCCCTCCACTTT. This gives the protein CASSQVGGDNSPLHF.